Below are 26 T cell receptor beta chains sequenced from a single sample in a study of T cell responses to AZD1222 COVID-19 vaccine. Sequenced by immunoSEQ multiplex PCR; TCRdb stores in-frame clones only, minus some. This table has roughly 69,000 clones, around 80% appearing once. This sample comprised peripheral blood, obtained 28 days after the second AZD1222 dose. Receptors originate from an adult who received the AZD1222 COVID-19 vaccine.

CDR3 DNA sequence: TGCGCCAGCAGTGGGGGGACAGGGGTCGTCAATGAGCAGTTCTTC. As protein: CASSGGTGVVNEQFF. The chain couples TRBV10-1 to TRBJ2-1; the match to TRBD1 covers 10 bases. CDR1 and CDR2 (germline): WNHNN, SYGVQD (reference sequence). J gave up 6 bases and V 4 bases, and 6 bases lay outside the gene matches. This CDR3 has 15 residues.

This chain links TRBV28 with TRBJ1-5, with D perhaps TRBD1 (6 bases). Germline V CDR1 and CDR2: MDHEN, SYDVKM. The CDR3 spans 16 residues. V gave up 2 bases and J gave up 5 bases, with 16 bases separating them. The CDR3 DNA is TGTGCCAGCAGTTTAAATAGGGCGGGGGCTTATCAGCCCCAGCATTTT. Residues: CASSLNRAGAYQPQHF.

The chain uses TRBV28 and TRBJ2-1; D not certain. This CDR3 has 12 amino acids. Germline V gene sequence: CDR1 MDHEN, CDR2 SYDVKM. V lost 2 bases and J 9 bases, leaving 8 bases between the germline ends. This CDR3 reads CASSLRYGEQFF. The CDR3 bases are TGTGCCAGCAGTTTACGGTACGGTGAGCAGTTCTTC.

The V gene is TRBV9, the J gene TRBJ1-1; D not resolved. The CDR3 is made up of 13 amino acids. V was shortened by 0 bases and J by 0 bases, with 3 bases between the two germline ends. Germline lookup yields CDR1 SGDLS and CDR2 YYNGEE. The CDR3 loop is CASSVEMNTEAFF. CDR3 DNA sequence: TGTGCCAGCAGCGTAGAAATGAACACTGAAGCTTTCTTT.

This chain links TRBV5-1 with TRBJ2-2, with unresolved D. The CDR3 is 13 amino acids. The germline CDR1 and CDR2 sequences are SGHRS and YFSETQ. Trimming pared 7 bases from V and 0 bases from J, leaving 7 bases between. The CDR3 bases are TGCGCCAGCGGAACCGCGAACACCGGGGAGCTGTTTTTT. Its protein is CASGTANTGELFF.

The chain has TRBV6-2 or TRBV6-3 and TRBJ2-7; 10 nucleotides line up with TRBD2. From germline, CDR1 is MNHEY and CDR2 SVGEGT. CDR3 length: 17 amino acids. V lost 1 base and J lost 2; bases outside the gene matches: 8. CDR3 bases: TGTGCCAGCAGTTACTTTAGAACTAGCGGGGTGACCTACGAGCAGTACTTC. Translating gives CASSYFRTSGVTYEQYF.

The chain is built from TRBV18 and TRBJ1-6; 8 nucleotides agree with TRBD1. CDR1 KGHSH and CDR2 LQKENI come from the germline V gene. CDR3 length: 13 amino acids. Trimming at V came to 8 bases and at J to 7 bases, leaving 4 bases not matched to a gene. This chain's CDR3 is CASGTGINSPLHF. As DNA, the CDR3 is TGTGCCAGCGGGACAGGCATCAATTCACCCCTCCACTTT.

The chain joins TRBV19 to TRBJ2-2; weak D call: TRBD2 (7 bases). Germline V gene sequence: CDR1 LNHDA, CDR2 SQIVND (reference sequence). With 5 bases removed from V and 3 bases from J, the gap between germline ends came to 13 bases. The CDR3 has 15 residues. Here the CDR3 reads CASSVQGLYTGELFF. CDR3 bases: TGTGCCAGTAGTGTACAGGGACTATACACCGGGGAGCTGTTTTTT.

This sequence joins TRBV5-1 and TRBJ2-1; 8 bases match TRBD1. In germline, CDR1 is SGHRS, CDR2 YFSETQ. CDR3 size: 18 residues. V gave up 0 bases and J gave up 2 bases; unmatched junction bases: 10. This CDR3 is CASSLAAGGGQAYNEQFF. In DNA form, the CDR3 reads TGCGCCAGCAGCTTGGCGGCAGGAGGGGGACAGGCCTACAATGAGCAGTTCTTC.

The chain carries TRBV30 and TRBJ1-2, with D perhaps TRBD1 (5 bases). This CDR3 contains 13 residues. Deletions cut 4 bases from V and 4 bases from J, with 13 bases between. Germline lookup yields CDR1 GTSNPN and CDR2 SVGIG (reference sequence). CDR3 loop: CAWIREQGYGYTF. CDR3 nucleotides: TGTGCCTGGATCCGCGAGCAGGGCTATGGCTACACCTTC. Supplemented by reference TRBV30 and TRBJ1-2, the full variable domain reads SQTIHQWPATLVQPVGSPLSLECTVEGTSNPNLYWYRQAAGRGLQLLFYSVGIGQISSEVPQNLSASRPQDRQFILSSKKLLLSDSGFYLCAWIREQGYGYTFGSGTRLTVV.

The rearrangement links TRBV2 to TRBJ2-5; no clear D. V lost 6 bases and J lost 5, with 10 bases in between. CDR3 size: 12 residues. Germline-derived CDR1 and CDR2 are SNHLY and FYNNEI. In DNA, the CDR3 is TGTGCCAGCAGAACGATAAGTGAGACCCAGTACTTC. Translating it yields CASRTISETQYF.

Only a few counts were recorded for this clone. The V call is TRBV12-1, the J call TRBJ2-1; the D call of TRBD2 is as the table states it, not checked on the DNA. TRBV12-1 is termed a pseudogene. The CDR3 covers 16 residues. For the CDR3, the DNA is TGTGCCAGCAGCTTCAGCATAGCGGGGGGCGACAATGAGCAGTTCTTC. It is translated as CASSFSIAGGDNEQFF.

The chain combines TRBV7-3 with TRBJ2-1; 8 nucleotides line up with TRBD1. CDR1 SGHTA and CDR2 FQGTGA come from the germline V gene. V dropped 5 bases and J dropped 9; count of bases not matched to a gene: 12. This CDR3 is built from 15 residues. The DNA of the CDR3 is TGTGCCAGCAGCCCCGGCGGGACAGGCGGCACTGAGCAGTTCTTC. Translated: CASSPGGTGGTEQFF.

A single count supports this clone. The chain joins TRBV10-3 to TRBJ2-5, with 8 bases lining up with TRBD1. Germline V lookup: CDR1 ENHRY, CDR2 SYGVKD. CDR3 length: 13 residues. The ends lost 10 bases at V and 5 bases at J; junction bases unmatched: 9. CDR3 bases: TGTGCCACCCAGACAGGGGCAGGGGAGACCCAGTACTTC. This sequence encodes CATQTGAGETQYF.

J is TRBJ2-7 and V is TRBV7-2, with TRBD2 matching over 8 bases. This CDR3 region has 14 residues. Germline loops: CDR1 SGHTA, CDR2 FQGNSA. J was trimmed by 4 bases and V by 2 bases; bases with no gene match: 4. The CDR3 reads CASSLLGLDYEQYF. The CDR3 nucleotides read TGTGCCAGCAGCTTATTGGGACTAGATTACGAGCAGTACTTC.

The rearrangement links TRBV7-9 to TRBJ1-6, with unresolved D. Trimming pared 0 bases from V and 0 bases from J, leaving 0 bases between. From germline, CDR1 is SEHNR and CDR2 FQNEAQ (reference sequence). The length of the CDR3 is 14 residues. The CDR3 DNA follows: TGTGCCAGCAGCTTAGCCTCCTATAATTCACCCCTCCACTTT. Encoded protein: CASSLASYNSPLHF.

This chain uses TRBV5-5 with TRBJ1-2; D unresolved. There are 14 residues in the CDR3. Germline CDR1 SGHKS, CDR2 YYEKEE (reference sequence). V dropped 5 bases and J dropped 1 base, with 12 bases sitting between them. The CDR3 DNA reads TGTGCCAGCAGTCAAGGATCGGTTAACTATGGCTACACCTTC. It yields the protein CASSQGSVNYGYTF.

The J gene is TRBJ1-6, the V gene TRBV5-1, with a weak D call TRBD1 (5 bases). Germline CDR1 is SGHRS and CDR2 is YFSETQ. The V end lost 4 bases, the J end lost 3 bases, and 14 bases lay between the germline ends. The CDR3 contains 16 residues. For the CDR3, the DNA is TGCGCCAGCAGCCTTGGGACGGCTGACTATAATTCACCCCTCCACTTT. As protein: CASSLGTADYNSPLHF.

This clone was counted only a few times. The gene calls are TRBV5-4 and TRBJ1-5; D remains ambiguous. CDR1 and CDR2 from the germline V gene are SGHNT and YYREEE (reference sequence). V was pared by 2 bases and J by 0 bases, with 24 bases between. CDR3 length equals 20 residues. The CDR3 DNA follows: TGTGCCAGCAGCTTTACTTCCCGGGTGTCCTTAACGAATAGCAATCAGCCCCAGCATTTT. It specifies CASSFTSRVSLTNSNQPQHF.

The CDR3 reads CASSQVTSPYNEQFF. CDR3 bases: TGTGCCAGCAGTCAGGTGACGAGCCCCTACAATGAGCAGTTCTTC. The rearrangement joins TRBV2 to TRBJ2-1; D gene unclear. CDR3 size: 15 residues. The germline V and J ends were trimmed by 5 bases and 2 bases, with 13 bases remaining between them. Per germline, CDR1 SNHLY and CDR2 FYNNEI.

The J gene is TRBJ1-2, the V gene TRBV27; D call uncertain. Germline CDR1 is MNHEY and CDR2 is SMNVEV (reference sequence). V shed 5 bases and J shed 7 bases, with 11 bases lying between them. The CDR3 sequence is 12 residues long. This chain's CDR3 is CASSPIRGGYTF. CDR3 nucleotides: TGTGCCAGCAGTCCTATAAGAGGTGGCTACACCTTC.

This clone was observed once. The gene calls are TRBV2 and TRBJ2-3; TRBD2 matches at 9 bases. The germline CDR1 and CDR2 sequences are SNHLY and FYNNEI. Trimming removed 7 bases from V and 2 bases from J; junction bases left unmatched: 7. The CDR3 loop spans 15 amino acids. The CDR3 sequence is CASTESGGYTDTQYF. For the CDR3, the DNA is TGTGCCAGCACCGAAAGCGGGGGGTACACAGATACGCAGTATTTT.

The chain links TRBV5-8 to TRBJ1-2; D not certain. Trimming stripped 0 bases from V and 0 bases from J, with 9 bases between. The CDR3 length is 15 residues. CDR1 is SGHTS and CDR2 is YDEGEE in the germline V gene. In nucleotides, the CDR3 is TGTGCCAGCAGCTTGGGTCAGCGCACTAACTATGGCTACACCTTC. Its protein is CASSLGQRTNYGYTF.

There are a few counts of this clone. This sample includes further DNA sequences coding for the same CDR3. In DNA, the CDR3 is TGTGCCAGCAGCCAAGACAGGGGTAATTCACCCCTCCACTTT. It codes for CASSQDRGNSPLHF. V gene TRBV14 combines with J gene TRBJ1-6, with TRBD1 as a possible D gene (6 bases). Trimming shortened V by 0 bases and J by 6 bases, and 6 bases separated the two germline ends. Germline V gene data show CDR1 as SGHDN and CDR2 as FVKESK. This CDR3 comprises 14 residues.

J is TRBJ2-7 and V is TRBV10-2; unclear D gene. Germline V gives CDR1 WSHSY, CDR2 SAAADI. The CDR3 runs to 13 residues. Trimming cost V 2 bases and J 4 bases, with 9 bases left between them. DNA for the CDR3: TGCGCCAGCAGTGAGGGTGTAAGTTACGAGCAGTACTTC. This encodes CASSEGVSYEQYF.

This chain joins TRBV28 and TRBJ1-6, with D perhaps matching TRBD1 (5 bases). The ends were cut back, 4 bases at V and 2 bases at J, with 21 bases in the middle. Per the germline V gene, CDR1 is MDHEN and CDR2 is SYDVKM. CDR3 length: 19 residues. CDR3 nucleotides: TGTGCCAGCAGTTCACTCGGCCGGCGGGGACCGACCTATAATTCACCCCTCCACTTT. Protein product: CASSSLGRRGPTYNSPLHF. Full variable domain (rest looked up from reference TRBV28 and TRBJ1-6): DVKVTQSSRYLVKRTGEKVFLECVQDMDHENMFWYRQDPGLGLRLIYFSYDVKMKEKGDIPEGYSVSREKKERFSLILESASTNQTSMYLCASSSLGRRGPTYNSPLHFGNGTRLTVT.